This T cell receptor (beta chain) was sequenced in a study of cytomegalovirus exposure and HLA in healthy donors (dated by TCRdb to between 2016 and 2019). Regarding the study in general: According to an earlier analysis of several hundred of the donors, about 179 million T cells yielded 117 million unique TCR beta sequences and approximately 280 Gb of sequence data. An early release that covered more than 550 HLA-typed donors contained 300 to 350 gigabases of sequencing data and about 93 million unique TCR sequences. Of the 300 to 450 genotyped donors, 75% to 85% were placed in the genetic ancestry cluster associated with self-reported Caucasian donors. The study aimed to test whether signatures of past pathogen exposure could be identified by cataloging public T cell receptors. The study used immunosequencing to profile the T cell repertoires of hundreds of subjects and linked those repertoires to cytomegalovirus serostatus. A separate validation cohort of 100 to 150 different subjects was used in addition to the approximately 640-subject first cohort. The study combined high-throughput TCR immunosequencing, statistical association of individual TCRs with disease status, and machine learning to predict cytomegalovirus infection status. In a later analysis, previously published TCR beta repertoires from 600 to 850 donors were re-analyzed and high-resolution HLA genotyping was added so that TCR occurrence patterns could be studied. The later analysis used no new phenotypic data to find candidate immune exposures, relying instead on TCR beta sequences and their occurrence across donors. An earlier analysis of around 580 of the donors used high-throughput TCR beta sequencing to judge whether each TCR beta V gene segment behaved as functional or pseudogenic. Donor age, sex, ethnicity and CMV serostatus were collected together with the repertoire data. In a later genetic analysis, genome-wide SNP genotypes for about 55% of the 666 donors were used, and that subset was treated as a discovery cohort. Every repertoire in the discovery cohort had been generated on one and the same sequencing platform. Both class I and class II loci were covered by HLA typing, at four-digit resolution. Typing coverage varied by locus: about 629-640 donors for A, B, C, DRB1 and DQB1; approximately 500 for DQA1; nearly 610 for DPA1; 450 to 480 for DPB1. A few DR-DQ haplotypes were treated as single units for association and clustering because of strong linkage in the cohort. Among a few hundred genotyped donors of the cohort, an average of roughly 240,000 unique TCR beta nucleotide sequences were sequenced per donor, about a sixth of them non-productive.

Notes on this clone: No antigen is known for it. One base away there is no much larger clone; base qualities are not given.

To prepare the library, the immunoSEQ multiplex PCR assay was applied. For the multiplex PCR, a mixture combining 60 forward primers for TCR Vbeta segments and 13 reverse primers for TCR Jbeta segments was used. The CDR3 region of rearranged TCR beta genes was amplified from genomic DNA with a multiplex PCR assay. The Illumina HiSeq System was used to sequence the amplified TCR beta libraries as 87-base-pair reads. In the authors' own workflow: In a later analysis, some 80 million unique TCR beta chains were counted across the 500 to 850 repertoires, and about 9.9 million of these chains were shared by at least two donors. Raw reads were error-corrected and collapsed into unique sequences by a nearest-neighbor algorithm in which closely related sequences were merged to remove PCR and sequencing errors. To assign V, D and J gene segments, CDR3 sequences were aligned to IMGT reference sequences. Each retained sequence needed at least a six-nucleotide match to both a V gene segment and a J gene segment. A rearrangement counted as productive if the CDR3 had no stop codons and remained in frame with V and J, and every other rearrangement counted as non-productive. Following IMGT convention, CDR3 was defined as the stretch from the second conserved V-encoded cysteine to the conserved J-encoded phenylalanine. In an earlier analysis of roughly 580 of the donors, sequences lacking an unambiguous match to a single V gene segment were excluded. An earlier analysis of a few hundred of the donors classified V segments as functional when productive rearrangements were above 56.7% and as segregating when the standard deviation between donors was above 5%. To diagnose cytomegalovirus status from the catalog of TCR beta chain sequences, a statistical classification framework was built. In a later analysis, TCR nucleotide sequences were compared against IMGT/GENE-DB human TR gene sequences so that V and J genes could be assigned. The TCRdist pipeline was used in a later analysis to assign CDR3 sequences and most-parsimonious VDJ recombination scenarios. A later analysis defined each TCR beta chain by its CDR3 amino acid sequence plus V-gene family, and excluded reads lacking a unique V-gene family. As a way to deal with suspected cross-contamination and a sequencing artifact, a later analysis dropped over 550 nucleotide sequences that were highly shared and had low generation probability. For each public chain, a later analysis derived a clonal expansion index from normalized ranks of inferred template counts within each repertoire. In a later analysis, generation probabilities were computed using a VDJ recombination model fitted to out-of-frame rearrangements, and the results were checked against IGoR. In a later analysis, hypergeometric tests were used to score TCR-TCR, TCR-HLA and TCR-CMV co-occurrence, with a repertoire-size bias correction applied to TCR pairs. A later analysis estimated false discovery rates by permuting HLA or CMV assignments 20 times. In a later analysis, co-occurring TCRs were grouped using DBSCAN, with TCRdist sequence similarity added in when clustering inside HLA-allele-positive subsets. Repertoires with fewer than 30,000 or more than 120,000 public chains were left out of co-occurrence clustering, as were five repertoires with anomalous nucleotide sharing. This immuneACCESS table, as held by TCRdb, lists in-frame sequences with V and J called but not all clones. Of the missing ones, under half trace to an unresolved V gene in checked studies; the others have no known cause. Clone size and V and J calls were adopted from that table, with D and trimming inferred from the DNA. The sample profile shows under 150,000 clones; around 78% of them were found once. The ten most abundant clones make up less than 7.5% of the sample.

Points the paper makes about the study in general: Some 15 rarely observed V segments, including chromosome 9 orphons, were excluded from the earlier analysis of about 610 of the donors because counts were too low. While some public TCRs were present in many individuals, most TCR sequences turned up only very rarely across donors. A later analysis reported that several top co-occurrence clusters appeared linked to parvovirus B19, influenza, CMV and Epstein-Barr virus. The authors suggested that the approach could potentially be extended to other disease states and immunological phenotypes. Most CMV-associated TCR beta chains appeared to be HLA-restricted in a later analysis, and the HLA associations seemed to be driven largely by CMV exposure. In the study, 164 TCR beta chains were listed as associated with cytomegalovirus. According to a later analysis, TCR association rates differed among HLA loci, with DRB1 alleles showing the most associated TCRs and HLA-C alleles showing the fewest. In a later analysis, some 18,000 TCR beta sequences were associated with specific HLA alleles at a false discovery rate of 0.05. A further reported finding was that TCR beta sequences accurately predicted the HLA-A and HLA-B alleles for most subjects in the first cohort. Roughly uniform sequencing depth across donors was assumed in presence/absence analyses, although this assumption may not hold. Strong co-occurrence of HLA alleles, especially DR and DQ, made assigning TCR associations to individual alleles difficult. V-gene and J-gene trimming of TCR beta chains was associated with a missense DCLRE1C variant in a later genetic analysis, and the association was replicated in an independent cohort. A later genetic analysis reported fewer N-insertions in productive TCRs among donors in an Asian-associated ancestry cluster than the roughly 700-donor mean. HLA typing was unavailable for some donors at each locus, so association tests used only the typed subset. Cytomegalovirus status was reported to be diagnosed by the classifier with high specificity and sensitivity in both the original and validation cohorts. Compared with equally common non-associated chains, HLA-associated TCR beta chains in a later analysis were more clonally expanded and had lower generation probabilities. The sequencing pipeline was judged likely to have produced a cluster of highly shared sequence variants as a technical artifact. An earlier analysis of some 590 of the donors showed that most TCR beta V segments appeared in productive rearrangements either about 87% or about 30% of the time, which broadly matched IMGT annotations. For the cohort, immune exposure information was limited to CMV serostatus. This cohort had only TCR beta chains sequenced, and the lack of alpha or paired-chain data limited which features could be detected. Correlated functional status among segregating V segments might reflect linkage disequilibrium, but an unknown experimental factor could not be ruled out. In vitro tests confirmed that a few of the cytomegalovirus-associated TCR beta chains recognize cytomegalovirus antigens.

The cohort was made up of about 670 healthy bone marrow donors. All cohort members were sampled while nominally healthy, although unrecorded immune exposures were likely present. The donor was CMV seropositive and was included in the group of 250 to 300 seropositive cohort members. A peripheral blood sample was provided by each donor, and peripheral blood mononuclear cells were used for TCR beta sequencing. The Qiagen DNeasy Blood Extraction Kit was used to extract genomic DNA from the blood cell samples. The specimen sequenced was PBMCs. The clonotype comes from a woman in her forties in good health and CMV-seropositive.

The CDR3 loop reads CASSLGDRVASETQYF. The DNA sequence reads TGTGCCAGCAGCTTAGGGGACAGGGTAGCATCAGAGACCCAGTACTTC. Recombination connected TRBV7-2 to TRBJ2-5; 9 junctional bases match TRBD1. Compared with germline, V lacks 1 base and J lacks 4 bases; bases without a gene match: 7. CDR1 SGHTA and CDR2 FQGNSA were looked up in the germline V gene. From the cysteine up to the phenylalanine, the CDR3 has a length of 16 residues. Just the 48-base CDR3 DNA is kept, in frame starting at base 1.